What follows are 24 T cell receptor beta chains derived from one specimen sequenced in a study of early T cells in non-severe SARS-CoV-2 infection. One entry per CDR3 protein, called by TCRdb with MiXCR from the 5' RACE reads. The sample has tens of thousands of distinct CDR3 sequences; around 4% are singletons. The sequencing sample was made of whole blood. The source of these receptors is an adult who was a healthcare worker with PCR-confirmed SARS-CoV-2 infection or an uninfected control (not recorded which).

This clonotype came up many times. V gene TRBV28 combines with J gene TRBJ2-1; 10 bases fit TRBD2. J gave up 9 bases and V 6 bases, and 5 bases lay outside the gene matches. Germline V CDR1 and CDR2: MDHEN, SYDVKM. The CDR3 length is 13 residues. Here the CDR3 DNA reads TGTGCCAGCAGGTCGGGACTAGCGTCTGAGCAGTTCTTC. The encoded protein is CASRSGLASEQFF.

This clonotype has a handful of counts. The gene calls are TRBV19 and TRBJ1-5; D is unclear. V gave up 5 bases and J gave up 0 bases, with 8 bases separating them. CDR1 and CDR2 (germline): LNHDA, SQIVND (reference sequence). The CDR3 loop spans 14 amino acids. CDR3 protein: CASSYLDSNQPQHF. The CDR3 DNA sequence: TGTGCCAGTAGTTACTTAGATAGCAATCAGCCCCAGCATTTT. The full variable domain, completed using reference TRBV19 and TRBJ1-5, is DGGITQSPKYLFRKEGQNVTLSCEQNLNHDAMYWYRQDPGQGLRLIYYSQIVNDFQKGDIAEGYSVSREKKESFPLTVTSAQKNPTAFYLCASSYLDSNQPQHFGDGTRLSIL.

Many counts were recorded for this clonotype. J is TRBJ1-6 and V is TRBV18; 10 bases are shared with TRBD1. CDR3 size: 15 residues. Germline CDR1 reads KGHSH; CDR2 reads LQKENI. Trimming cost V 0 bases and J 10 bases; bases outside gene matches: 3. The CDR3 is CASSPPGQGNSPLHF. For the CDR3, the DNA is TGTGCCAGCTCACCACCGGGACAGGGGAACTCACCCCTCCACTTT.

Here the CDR3 reads CASSQAWSDRSSYEQYF. CDR3 sequence (DNA): TGCGCCAGCAGCCAAGCTTGGTCCGACAGAAGCTCCTACGAGCAGTACTTC. This rearrangement joins TRBV4-3 to TRBJ2-7; D may be TRBD1 (5 bases). There are 17 residues in the CDR3. CDR1 and CDR2 from the germline V gene are LGHNA and YSLEER. V was clipped by 1 base and J by 0 bases, with 16 bases between them.

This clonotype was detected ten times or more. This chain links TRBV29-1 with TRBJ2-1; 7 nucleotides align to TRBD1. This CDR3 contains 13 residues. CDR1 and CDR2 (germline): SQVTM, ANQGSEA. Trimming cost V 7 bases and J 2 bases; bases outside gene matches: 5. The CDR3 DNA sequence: TGCAGCGGGGGACAGTCTACCTACAATGAGCAGTTCTTC. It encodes CSGGQSTYNEQFF.

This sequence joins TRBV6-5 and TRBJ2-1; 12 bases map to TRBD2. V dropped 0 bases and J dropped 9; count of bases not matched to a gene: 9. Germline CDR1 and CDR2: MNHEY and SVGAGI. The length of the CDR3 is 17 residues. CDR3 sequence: CASSYSILAGGASEQFF. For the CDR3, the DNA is TGTGCCAGCAGTTACTCGATCCTAGCGGGAGGGGCGAGTGAGCAGTTCTTC.

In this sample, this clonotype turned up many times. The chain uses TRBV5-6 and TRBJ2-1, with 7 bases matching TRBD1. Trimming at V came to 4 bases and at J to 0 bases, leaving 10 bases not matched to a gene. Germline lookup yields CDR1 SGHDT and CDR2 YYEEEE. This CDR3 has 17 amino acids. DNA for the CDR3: TGTGCCAGCAGCAACTACAGGGGCGCCAGCTCCTACAATGAGCAGTTCTTC. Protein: CASSNYRGASSYNEQFF.

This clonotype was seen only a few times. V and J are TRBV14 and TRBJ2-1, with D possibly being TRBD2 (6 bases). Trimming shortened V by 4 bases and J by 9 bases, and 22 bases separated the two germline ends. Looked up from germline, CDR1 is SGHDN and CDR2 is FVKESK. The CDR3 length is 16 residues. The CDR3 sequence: CASSPSRAGQGGEQFF. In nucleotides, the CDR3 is TGTGCCAGCAGCCCCTCCCGGGCTGGGCAGGGAGGTGAGCAGTTCTTC.

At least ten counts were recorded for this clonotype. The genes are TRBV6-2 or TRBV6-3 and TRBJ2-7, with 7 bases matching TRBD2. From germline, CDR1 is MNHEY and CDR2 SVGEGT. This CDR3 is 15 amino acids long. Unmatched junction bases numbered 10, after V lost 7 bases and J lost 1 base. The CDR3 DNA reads TGTGCCAGCACCTCCTCTGGGAGGGGATCCTACGAGCAGTACTTC. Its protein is CASTSSGRGSYEQYF.

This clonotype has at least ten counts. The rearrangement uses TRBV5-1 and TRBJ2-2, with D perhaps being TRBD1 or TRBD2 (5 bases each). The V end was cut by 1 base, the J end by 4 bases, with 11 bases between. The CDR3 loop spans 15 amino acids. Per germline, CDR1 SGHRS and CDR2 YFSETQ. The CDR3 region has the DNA TGCGCCAGCAGCTTGCCCCCAGGGAGCACCGGGGAGCTGTTTTTT. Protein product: CASSLPPGSTGELFF.

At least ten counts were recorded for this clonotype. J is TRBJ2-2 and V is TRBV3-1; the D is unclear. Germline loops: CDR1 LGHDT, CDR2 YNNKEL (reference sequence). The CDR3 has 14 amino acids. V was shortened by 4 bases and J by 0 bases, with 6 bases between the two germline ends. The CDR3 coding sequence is TGTGCCAGCAGCCCAAGAGCGAACACCGGGGAGCTGTTTTTT. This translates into CASSPRANTGELFF.

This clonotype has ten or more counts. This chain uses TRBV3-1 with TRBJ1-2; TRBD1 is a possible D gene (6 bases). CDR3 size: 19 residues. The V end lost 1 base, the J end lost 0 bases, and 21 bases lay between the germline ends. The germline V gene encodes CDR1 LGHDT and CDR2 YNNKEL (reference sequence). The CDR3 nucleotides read TGTGCCAGCAGCCAAGGCTTGGTCACAGGGAAGATTACTAACTATGGCTACACCTTC. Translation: CASSQGLVTGKITNYGYTF.

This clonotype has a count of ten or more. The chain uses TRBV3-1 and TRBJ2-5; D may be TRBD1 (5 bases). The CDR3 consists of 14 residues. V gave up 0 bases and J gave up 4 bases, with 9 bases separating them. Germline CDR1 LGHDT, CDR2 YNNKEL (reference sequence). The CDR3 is CASSQETVRETQYF. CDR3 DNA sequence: TGTGCCAGCAGCCAAGAGACAGTTCGAGAGACCCAGTACTTC.

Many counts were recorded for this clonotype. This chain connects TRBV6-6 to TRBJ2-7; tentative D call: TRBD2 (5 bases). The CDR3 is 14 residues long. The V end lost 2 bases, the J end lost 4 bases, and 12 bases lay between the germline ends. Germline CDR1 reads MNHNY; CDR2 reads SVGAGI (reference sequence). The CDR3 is CASSYRSSEYEQYF. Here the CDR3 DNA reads TGTGCCAGCAGTTACCGTAGTAGCGAATACGAGCAGTACTTC.

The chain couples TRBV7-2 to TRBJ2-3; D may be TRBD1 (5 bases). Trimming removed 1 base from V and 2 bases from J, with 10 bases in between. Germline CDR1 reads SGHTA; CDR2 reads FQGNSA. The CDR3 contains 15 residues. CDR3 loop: CASSLGPGSTDTQYF. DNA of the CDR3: TGTGCCAGCAGCTTAGGGCCAGGGTCCACAGATACGCAGTATTTT.

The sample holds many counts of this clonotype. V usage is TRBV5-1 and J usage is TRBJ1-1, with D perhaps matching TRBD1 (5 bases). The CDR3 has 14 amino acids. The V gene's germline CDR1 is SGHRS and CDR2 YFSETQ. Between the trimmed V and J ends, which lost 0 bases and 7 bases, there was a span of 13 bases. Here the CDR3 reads CASSLVHRGSEAFF. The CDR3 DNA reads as TGCGCCAGCAGCTTGGTACATCGGGGCAGTGAAGCTTTCTTT. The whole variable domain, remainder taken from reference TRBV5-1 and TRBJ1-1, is KAGVTQTPRYLIKTRGQQVTLSCSPISGHRSVSWYQQTPGQGLQFLFEYFSETQRNKGNFPGRFSGRQFSNSRSEMNVSTLELGDSALYLCASSLVHRGSEAFFGQGTRLTVV.

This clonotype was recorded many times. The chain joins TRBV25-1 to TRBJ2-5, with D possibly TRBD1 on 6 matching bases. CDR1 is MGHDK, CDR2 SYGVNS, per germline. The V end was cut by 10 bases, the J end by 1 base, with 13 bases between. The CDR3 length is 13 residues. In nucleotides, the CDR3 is TGTGCCACCCGACCAGGGGCCCAAGAGACCCAGTACTTC. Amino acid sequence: CATRPGAQETQYF.

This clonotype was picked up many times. CDR3 sequence: CASSLTGVSRFTEKLFF. The CDR3 nucleotides are TGTGCCAGCAGTTTAACCGGAGTTAGCCGTTTTACCGAAAAACTGTTTTTT. The chain is built from TRBV27 and TRBJ1-4; no clear D. Germline assignment: CDR1 MNHEY and CDR2 SMNVEV (reference sequence). The CDR3 extends over 17 amino acids. Trimming stripped 2 bases from V and 8 bases from J, with 21 bases between.

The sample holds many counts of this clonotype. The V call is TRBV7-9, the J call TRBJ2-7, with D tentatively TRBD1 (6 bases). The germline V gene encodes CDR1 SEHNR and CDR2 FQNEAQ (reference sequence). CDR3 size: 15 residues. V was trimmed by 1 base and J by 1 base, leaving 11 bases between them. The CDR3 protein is CASSLVTGPSYEQYF. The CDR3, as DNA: TGTGCCAGCAGCTTAGTCACAGGGCCATCCTACGAGCAGTACTTC. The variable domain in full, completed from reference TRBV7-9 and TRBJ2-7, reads DTGVSQNPRHKITKRGQNVTFRCDPISEHNRLYWYRQTLGQGPEFLTYFQNEAQLEKSRLLSDRFSAERPKGSFSTLEIQRTEQGDSAMYLCASSLVTGPSYEQYFGPGTRLTVT.

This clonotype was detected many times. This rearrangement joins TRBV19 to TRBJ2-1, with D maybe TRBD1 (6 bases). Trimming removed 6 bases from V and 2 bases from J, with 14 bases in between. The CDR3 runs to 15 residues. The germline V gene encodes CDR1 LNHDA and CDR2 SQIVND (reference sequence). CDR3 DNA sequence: TGTGCCAGTAGGCCAGGGGCACTAGCCTACAATGAGCAGTTCTTC. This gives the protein CASRPGALAYNEQFF.

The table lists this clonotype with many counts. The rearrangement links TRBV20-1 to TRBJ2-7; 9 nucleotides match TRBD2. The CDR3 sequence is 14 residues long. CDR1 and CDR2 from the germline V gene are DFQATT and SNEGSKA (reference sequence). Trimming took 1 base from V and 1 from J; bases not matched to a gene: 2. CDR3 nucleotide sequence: TGCAGTGCTAGAGCTAGCGGGATTTCCTACGAGCAGTACTTC. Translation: CSARASGISYEQYF.

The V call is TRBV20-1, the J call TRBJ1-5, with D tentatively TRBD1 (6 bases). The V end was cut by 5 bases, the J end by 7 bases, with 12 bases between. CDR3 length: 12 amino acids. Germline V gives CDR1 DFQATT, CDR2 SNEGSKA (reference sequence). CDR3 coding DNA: TGCAGTGCTTCAACAGGGCCCCAGCCCCAGCATTTT. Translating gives CSASTGPQPQHF.

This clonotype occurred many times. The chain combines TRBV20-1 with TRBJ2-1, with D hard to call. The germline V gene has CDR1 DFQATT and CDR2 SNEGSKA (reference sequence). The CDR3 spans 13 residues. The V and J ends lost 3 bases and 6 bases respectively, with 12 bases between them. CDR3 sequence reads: CSARTPGLNEQFF. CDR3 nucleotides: TGCAGTGCTAGGACCCCGGGTCTCAATGAGCAGTTCTTC.

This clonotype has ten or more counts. CDR3 nucleotides: TGTGCCAGCAGTTTAACGGACAGGGGATACAATGAGCAGTTCTTC. Protein: CASSLTDRGYNEQFF. The chain couples TRBV12-3 or TRBV12-4 to TRBJ2-1; 9 bases line up with TRBD1. V was pared by 2 bases and J by 4 bases, with 3 bases of the junction left unmatched. The CDR3 spans 15 residues.